The 30 T cell receptor beta chains in this list originate from one sample, sequenced in a study of breast tumors, draining lymph nodes, adjacent tissues. In TCRdb, the multiplex PCR reads were re-called with MiXCR into one record per CDR3 protein. The sample holds some 230,000 distinct CDR3 sequences, around 35% seen once. Samples came from axillary lymph nodes draining the breast cancer. Sequences were obtained from axillary lymph node tissue. Source of these receptors: a female donor with breast cancer. Some clones in this sample may be carry-over from other donors' samples.

The J gene is TRBJ1-5, the V gene TRBV10-3; 11 bases line up with TRBD1. The trim removed 5 bases at V and 0 bases at J, leaving 6 bases unmatched. The germline gives CDR1 ENHRY, CDR2 SYGVKD. The CDR3 runs 17 residues. The CDR3 DNA is TGTGCCATCAGTACCGGGACAGGGGGGACTAGCAATCAGCCCCAGCATTTT. Its translation: CAISTGTGGTSNQPQHF.

As for this clonotype: Germline is not matched at one junction end, which may reflect a read error. The CDR3 nucleotides read TGTGCCACGAACCGGGGCAGAAATTCACCCCTCCACTTC. This translates into CATNRGRNSPLHF. This rearrangement joins TRBV24-1 to TRBJ1-6; a possible D gene is TRBD1 (5 bases). The germline CDR1 and CDR2 sequences are KGHDR and SFDVKD. The CDR3 length is 13 residues.

This clonotype was seen many times. CDR3 DNA: TGTGCCAGCAGAACTAGCGGGGGAGAGACCCAGTACTTC. It yields the protein CASRTSGGETQYF. This rearrangement joins TRBV6-6 to TRBJ2-5; 11 nucleotides match TRBD2. Germline lookup yields CDR1 MNHNY and CDR2 SVGAGI (reference sequence). The CDR3 contains 13 residues. V lost 6 bases and J lost 4; bases outside the gene matches: 1.

Details on this clonotype: The junction and the germline gene differ at one end; a read error may be behind it. The gene calls are TRBV6-5 and TRBJ1-1; D is unclear. The CDR3 extends over 15 amino acids. Per germline, CDR1 MNHEY and CDR2 SVGAGI. CDR3 in DNA: TGTGCCAGCAGTTACTCGACCGGGTACGGCACTGAAGCCTTCTTT. Protein product: CASSYSTGYGTEAFF.

This clonotype has at least ten counts. V usage is TRBV5-8 and J usage is TRBJ2-7; no definite D call. Germline V lookup: CDR1 SGHTS, CDR2 YDEGEE. V shed 4 bases and J shed 7 bases, with 9 bases lying between them. The CDR3 totals 11 residues. The CDR3 coding sequence is TGTGCCAGCAGCCGGGTTGAGGAGCAGTACTTC. This gives the protein CASSRVEEQYF.

This clonotype was found a few times. The chain has TRBV6-6 and TRBJ2-5; 9 positions match TRBD1. This CDR3 comprises 16 residues. The ends lost 6 bases at V and 1 base at J; junction bases unmatched: 9. CDR1 is MNHNY, CDR2 SVGAGI, per germline (reference sequence). DNA for the CDR3: TGTGCCAGCAGGCCACCCGGGACAGGGTTCCAAGAGACCCAGTACTTC. Protein product: CASRPPGTGFQETQYF.

This clonotype has at least ten counts. The chain is built from TRBV10-3 and TRBJ2-3; the D gene is possibly TRBD1 (6 bases). V gave up 5 bases and J gave up 4 bases, with 13 bases separating them. The germline gives CDR1 ENHRY, CDR2 SYGVKD. The CDR3 has 14 amino acids. The CDR3 DNA reads as TGTGCCATCAGTTCTACAGGGAGCGCAGATACGCAGTATTTT. Translation: CAISSTGSADTQYF.

This clonotype was observed a handful of times. The chain carries TRBV20-1 and TRBJ2-5; TRBD1 aligns across 9 bases. J lost 5 bases, V lost 1 base, and 5 bases had no gene match. There are 14 residues in the CDR3. CDR1 and CDR2 from the germline V gene are DFQATT and SNEGSKA (reference sequence). CDR3 in amino acids: CSARGPGQGETQYF. CDR3 in DNA: TGCAGTGCTAGAGGGCCGGGACAGGGCGAGACCCAGTACTTC.

About this clonotype: Because the CDR3's place on the DNA is in doubt, the DNA is left out and the CDR3 is given as listed by TCRdb. The chain links TRBV2 to TRBJ2-7; the D call TRBD1 from the table was never checked on the DNA. 13 amino acids form the CDR3, both terminal residues included. Germline-derived CDR1 and CDR2 are SNHLY and FYNNEI. This CDR3 is CACSARVGVGQYF.

The CDR3 protein is CSASKSSYNEQFF. As DNA, the CDR3 is TGCAGTGCTTCAAAAAGCTCCTACAATGAGCAGTTCTTC. The chain has TRBV20-1 and TRBJ2-1; D is uncertain. Trimming cost V 5 bases and J 0 bases, with 8 bases left between them. Germline lookup yields CDR1 DFQATT and CDR2 SNEGSKA (reference sequence). This CDR3 spans 13 amino acids.

This clonotype was seen ten or more times. The CDR3 spells CASSFGTSRLTDTQYF. DNA for the CDR3: TGTGCCAGCAGTTTCGGGACTAGCCGCCTCACAGATACGCAGTATTTT. This chain uses TRBV12-3 or TRBV12-4 with TRBJ2-3; 9 bases line up with TRBD2. Losses at the gene ends were 3 bases for V and 2 bases for J; bases not matched to a gene: 6. This CDR3 region has 16 residues.

The sample holds many counts of this clonotype. CDR3 DNA: TGCGCCAGCAGCTTGGCTGGACAGGGGGCTAGGGATAATTCACCCCTCCACTTT. Translation: CASSLAGQGARDNSPLHF. This rearrangement joins TRBV5-1 to TRBJ1-6; 11 nucleotides agree with TRBD1. V dropped 0 bases and J dropped 5; count of bases not matched to a gene: 7. Germline V gene data show CDR1 as SGHRS and CDR2 as YFSETQ. This CDR3 contains 18 residues.

Turning to this clonotype: Given a much more abundant clone one base away, this may be a read error. The CDR3 spells CASSLRRQDEFF. DNA for the CDR3: TGTGCCAGCAGCTTAAGGCGTCAGGACGAGTTCTTC. J is TRBJ2-1 and V is TRBV11-3, with no clear D. The CDR3 runs to 12 residues. V lost 2 bases, J lost 14 bases, and 13 bases lay in between. In germline, CDR1 is SGHNT, CDR2 YENEEA.

This clonotype has a handful of counts. Since a much larger clone is just one base distant, this may be a read error. The chain links TRBV20-1 to TRBJ2-1; D is ambiguous. The germline gives CDR1 DFQATT, CDR2 SNEGSKA (reference sequence). This CDR3 has 11 amino acids. The DNA of the CDR3 is TGCAGTGCTAGATCAGGAAATGAGCAGTCCTTC. This sequence encodes CSARSGNEQSF.

This chain connects TRBV24-1 to TRBJ2-1; D gene uncertain. Germline assignment: CDR1 KGHDR and CDR2 SFDVKD. CDR3 length: 12 amino acids. The V and J ends lost 5 bases and 5 bases respectively, with 6 bases between them. The CDR3 DNA sequence: TGTGCCACCAGTGCCCGAAACAATGAGCAGTTCTTC. This encodes CATSARNNEQFF.

This clonotype was found many times. The rearrangement links TRBV11-2 to TRBJ2-7; D ambiguous. The germline V gene encodes CDR1 SGHAT and CDR2 FQNNGV. The CDR3 is 11 residues long. V shed 6 bases and J shed 4 bases, with 7 bases lying between them. CDR3 region: CASSQEYEQYF. CDR3 coding DNA: TGTGCCAGCAGTCAGGAGTACGAGCAGTACTTC.

This clonotype appeared a single time. The rearrangement links TRBV2 to TRBJ2-7; TRBD2 agrees at 9 bases. The CDR3 consists of 15 residues. V shed 3 bases and J 7 bases; nucleotides not matched to a gene: 10. Germline V CDR1 and CDR2: SNHLY, FYNNEI. The CDR3 DNA sequence: TGTGCCAGCAGTGAGCCGCGGGAGGGGGCTCGGGAGCAGTACTTC. This sequence encodes CASSEPREGAREQYF.

Only one count was recorded for this clonotype. The rearrangement links TRBV2 to TRBJ1-4, with unresolved D. The ends were cut back, 6 bases at V and 0 bases at J, with 14 bases in the middle. This CDR3 spans 16 amino acids. CDR1 and CDR2 from the germline V gene are SNHLY and FYNNEI. The CDR3 DNA follows: TGTGCCAGCAGGCCTACAACCGCGACAACTAATGAAAAACTGTTTTTT. As protein: CASRPTTATTNEKLFF.

The table lists this clonotype with many counts. A much bigger clone sits one base away, suggesting this may be a read error. The chain joins TRBV20-1 to TRBJ2-7; TRBD2 might be the D (6 bases). This CDR3 spans 13 amino acids. CDR1 is DFQATT, CDR2 SNEGSKA, per germline (reference sequence). In DNA form, the CDR3 reads TGCAGTGCTAGTGATAGCGGAGCCTACGCGCAGTACTTC. Its protein product is CSASDSGAYAQYF.

This clonotype was counted only a few times. This chain uses TRBV27 with TRBJ1-4, with D possibly TRBD1 on 5 matching bases. There are 16 residues in the CDR3. Trimming pared 4 bases from V and 8 bases from J, leaving 20 bases between. The germline V gene encodes CDR1 MNHEY and CDR2 SMNVEV (reference sequence). The CDR3 DNA is TGTGCCAGCAGTTCAAGCCCGGGACTTTCCGAAGAAAAACTGTTTTTT. It yields the protein CASSSSPGLSEEKLFF.

This clonotype was observed many times. The DNA of the CDR3 is TGTGCCAGCAGTTTAAGAGCGGCAGATTCACCCCTCCACTTT. This translates into CASSLRAADSPLHF. The chain recombines TRBV12-3 or TRBV12-4 with TRBJ1-6; D ambiguous. The CDR3 runs to 14 residues. The V end was cut by 2 bases, the J end by 8 bases, with 10 bases between.

This clonotype was counted at least ten times. This chain connects TRBV11-1 to TRBJ2-3, with 7 bases lining up with TRBD1. There are 15 residues in the CDR3. The germline CDR1 and CDR2 sequences are SGHAT and FQDESV (reference sequence). The trim removed 7 bases at V and 0 bases at J, leaving 7 bases unmatched. The CDR3 DNA reads as TGTGCCAGCACCCGGACAGGCCTAAGCACAGATACGCAGTATTTT. It is translated as CASTRTGLSTDTQYF.

This clonotype turned up a few times. A read error may be the cause here, since a much bigger clone is one base away. The V call is TRBV6-4, the J call TRBJ2-3, with D perhaps TRBD2 (6 bases). The CDR3 has 15 residues. The germline V and J ends were trimmed by 5 bases and 3 bases, with 15 bases remaining between them. Per the germline V gene, CDR1 is MRHNA and CDR2 is SNTAGT. The CDR3 loop is CASSQSPGGTDTQYF. CDR3 nucleotides: TGTGCCAGCAGTCAAAGTCCAGGAGGGACAGATACGCAGTATTTT.

Worth noting for this clonotype: Relative to the germline gene, one junction end is altered; a read error may explain this. J is TRBJ2-1 and V is TRBV11-3; 8 bases align to TRBD1. The CDR3 is 16 amino acids. CDR1 and CDR2 (germline): SGHNT, YENEEA. The CDR3 DNA reads TGTGCCAGCATCTTAGACTCAGCAGGGGGCAACTTTGAGCAGTTCTTC. Encoded protein: CASILDSAGGNFEQFF.

The CDR3 nucleotides are TGTGCCAGCAGTGGTCGGGACACAAGGTCAATCAATCAGCCCCAGCATTTT. Its protein product is CASSGRDTRSINQPQHF. The rearrangement links TRBV6-4 to TRBJ1-5; possibly TRBD1 for D (6 bases). CDR3 length equals 17 residues. V shed 4 bases and J shed 3 bases, with 19 bases lying between them. CDR1 is MRHNA and CDR2 is SNTAGT in the germline V gene.

This clonotype appeared many times. V usage is TRBV2 and J usage is TRBJ2-1, with TRBD2 matching 15 bases. V was clipped by 4 bases and J by 2 bases; unmatched bases: 0. This CDR3 is built from 16 residues. Germline assignment: CDR1 SNHLY and CDR2 FYNNEI. In DNA form, the CDR3 reads TGTGCCAGCAGTGGGACTAGCGGGAGGGCCTACAATGAGCAGTTCTTC. Its translation is CASSGTSGRAYNEQFF.

This clonotype came up many times. The chain recombines TRBV2 with TRBJ2-2; 7 bases align to TRBD2. In germline, CDR1 is SNHLY, CDR2 FYNNEI. J was trimmed by 0 bases and V by 6 bases; bases with no gene match: 4. The CDR3 sequence is 15 residues long. This CDR3 is CASRTGLTNTGELFF. CDR3 DNA sequence: TGTGCCAGCAGGACGGGACTAACGAACACCGGGGAGCTGTTTTTT.

This clonotype was counted only a few times. This clone may be a read error of a much larger clone one base away. This chain joins TRBV11-3 and TRBJ2-7; 7 bases agree with TRBD2. Losses at the gene ends were 1 base for V and 4 bases for J; bases not matched to a gene: 4. The CDR3 extends over 14 amino acids. Germline CDR1 SGHNT, CDR2 YENEEA. The CDR3 DNA is TGTGCCAGCAGCTTAGGGCGGGAGACATACGAGCAGTACTTC. This codes for CASSLGRETYEQYF.

In nucleotides, the CDR3 is TGTGCCAGCAGTGAAAGTAAGCAGAGAGGGGCTTTCTTT. As protein: CASSESKQRGAFF. The chain recombines TRBV2 with TRBJ1-1; D not resolved. The CDR3 spans 13 residues. Per germline, CDR1 SNHLY and CDR2 FYNNEI. V was clipped by 2 bases and J by 11 bases, with 15 bases between them.

As to this clonotype: With a much larger clone just one base away, this may be a read error. The chain links TRBV6-1 to TRBJ2-7, with no clear D. This CDR3 comprises 11 residues. The V end was cut by 5 bases, the J end by 7 bases, with 9 bases between. Germline V gene sequence: CDR1 MNHNS, CDR2 SASEGT. The CDR3 protein is CASSFSAEQYF. For the CDR3, the DNA is TGTGCCAGCAGTTTCAGCGCGGAGCAGTACTTC.